Shown below are 31 T cell receptor beta chains from a single sample sequenced in a study of cytomegalovirus exposure and HLA in healthy donors. PCR amplification relied on 60 Vbeta primers (plus 13 Jbeta primers). Clones were read by immunoSEQ multiplex PCR, and TCRdb kept only the in-frame ones, dropping some. The sample lists over 55,000 clones; about 73% were seen once. Sample: PBMCs. Every receptor here comes from a woman in her forties or fifties in good health and CMV-seropositive.

The rearrangement links TRBV28 to TRBJ2-3, with 11 bases matching TRBD2. Looked up from germline, CDR1 is MDHEN and CDR2 is SYDVKM. The CDR3 totals 16 residues. The V and J ends lost 5 bases and 4 bases, in that order; junction bases with no gene match: 8. The chain's CDR3 is CASSRRLAGPADTQYF. For the CDR3, the DNA is TGTGCCAGCAGTCGCCGACTAGCGGGGCCCGCAGATACGCAGTATTTT.

The chain links TRBV19 to TRBJ1-6; D ambiguous. Trimming removed 3 bases at V and 10 bases at J, with 16 bases between. CDR1 LNHDA and CDR2 SQIVND come from the germline V gene (reference sequence). The length of the CDR3 is 15 residues. The CDR3 protein is CASSIGVPGGSPLHF. For the CDR3, the DNA is TGTGCCAGTAGTATCGGGGTACCGGGCGGCTCACCCCTCCACTTT.

V gene TRBV7-2 combines with J gene TRBJ2-7; D perhaps matches TRBD1 (6 bases). CDR1 is SGHTA and CDR2 is FQGNSA in the germline V gene. CDR3 length: 16 residues. The V gene lost 1 base and the J gene lost 0 bases, with 13 bases spanning the gap. CDR3 nucleotide sequence: TGTGCCAGCAGCTTAGATGGGGGCGTAAGCTCCTACGAGCAGTACTTC. Amino acid sequence: CASSLDGGVSSYEQYF.

This clone was detected once. V is TRBV7-2 and J is TRBJ2-1; TRBD1 matches 10 bases. With 4 bases clipped from V and 8 bases from J, the junction kept 8 bases outside the gene matches. The CDR3 runs 15 residues. Germline V gene data show CDR1 as SGHTA and CDR2 as FQGNSA. The CDR3 nucleotides read TGTGCCAGCAGCTCCGGACAGGGGGGAATGGATGAGCAGTTCTTC. Its protein is CASSSGQGGMDEQFF.

The rearrangement joins TRBV5-8 to TRBJ1-5; 8 nucleotides line up with TRBD1. CDR3 size: 14 residues. The ends lost 4 bases at V and 8 bases at J; junction bases unmatched: 8. Germline V gives CDR1 SGHTS, CDR2 YDEGEE. The CDR3 sequence is CASSTGQGLKPQHF. CDR3 nucleotides: TGTGCCAGCAGCACCGGACAGGGATTGAAGCCCCAGCATTTT.

V usage is TRBV6-9 and J usage is TRBJ2-7, with 9 bases aligning to TRBD2. Germline trimming cut 1 base from V and 5 bases from J; bases unmatched to any gene: 3. CDR1 MNHGY and CDR2 SVAAGI come from the germline V gene. This CDR3 is built from 14 residues. CDR3 DNA: TGTGCCAGCAGTTATTGGCGGGAGGGCCACGAGCAGTACTTC. Its translation: CASSYWREGHEQYF.

This clone has only a few counts. The chain has TRBV25-1 and TRBJ2-3; TRBD2 agrees at 9 bases. Germline CDR1 and CDR2: MGHDK and SYGVNS. The CDR3 covers 18 residues. V lost 0 bases and J lost 1; bases outside the gene matches: 8. The chain's CDR3 is CASSEYVSGGPGTDTQYF. CDR3 DNA sequence: TGTGCCAGCAGTGAATATGTTAGCGGGGGACCGGGCACAGATACGCAGTATTTT.

This clone has just one count. The rearrangement links TRBV7-5 to TRBJ2-2; the DNA was not compared with TRBD2, the D call given in the table. TRBV7-5 is marked as a pseudogene. CDR3 size: 18 residues. CDR3 residues: CARRLQAGFDCITGELFF. The CDR3 nucleotides are TGTGCCAGAAGGCTTCAGGCGGGATTCGATTGTATCACCGGGGAGCTGTTTTTT.

The V gene is TRBV7-2, the J gene TRBJ1-1; 8 nucleotides line up with TRBD1. CDR3 size: 14 residues. CDR1 and CDR2 from the germline V gene are SGHTA and FQGNSA. The ends lost 6 bases at V and 2 bases at J; junction bases unmatched: 5. CDR3: CASRSGQANTEAFF. CDR3 coding DNA: TGTGCCAGCAGGTCGGGACAGGCAAACACTGAAGCTTTCTTT.

This clone was found a few times. The rearrangement joins TRBV7-6 to TRBJ2-2; D is perhaps TRBD2 (5 bases). The CDR3 is 16 amino acids. CDR1 and CDR2 (germline): SGHVS, FNYEAQ. V lost 2 bases and J 0 bases, leaving 10 bases between the germline ends. The CDR3, as DNA: TGTGCCAGCAGCTTATTCCCGGGATCGAACACCGGGGAGCTGTTTTTT. Encoded protein: CASSLFPGSNTGELFF.

The rearrangement links TRBV19 to TRBJ2-7, with 8 nucleotides matching TRBD2. V was pared by 3 bases and J by 3 bases, with 7 bases of the junction left unmatched. The CDR3 extends over 15 amino acids. From germline, CDR1 is LNHDA and CDR2 SQIVND (reference sequence). The CDR3 nucleotides are TGTGCCAGTAGTATTCCCAGCGGGGGTAACTACGAGCAGTACTTC. It is translated as CASSIPSGGNYEQYF. Using reference TRBV19 and TRBJ2-7 for the parts outside the CDR3, the full variable domain is DGGITQSPKYLFRKEGQNVTLSCEQNLNHDAMYWYRQDPGQGLRLIYYSQIVNDFQKGDIAEGYSVSREKKESFPLTVTSAQKNPTAFYLCASSIPSGGNYEQYFGPGTRLTVT.

The chain links TRBV4-3 to TRBJ1-1; a possible D gene is TRBD1 (5 bases). Germline CDR1 is LGHNA and CDR2 is YSLEER. CDR3 length: 17 residues. V lost 1 base to trimming and J lost 4 bases, with 19 bases between them. This CDR3 reads CASSQALGENLFTEAFF. In nucleotides, the CDR3 is TGCGCCAGCAGCCAAGCATTAGGGGAAAACCTATTCACTGAAGCTTTCTTT.

The table lists this clone with a count of one. Other DNA sequences in this sample translate to the same CDR3. The rearrangement joins TRBV5-1 to TRBJ2-5, with a possible D match to TRBD2 (6 bases). The CDR3 is made up of 14 amino acids. The germline gives CDR1 SGHRS, CDR2 YFSETQ. V was shortened by 0 bases and J by 2 bases, with 8 bases between the two germline ends. The chain's CDR3 is CASSLGRGQETQYF. The DNA of the CDR3 is TGCGCCAGCAGCTTGGGGAGGGGTCAAGAGACCCAGTACTTC.

The J gene is TRBJ2-7, the V gene TRBV30; D gene unclear. CDR1 is GTSNPN and CDR2 is SVGIG in the germline V gene (reference sequence). The CDR3 covers 12 residues. V was trimmed by 6 bases and J by 2 bases, leaving 11 bases between them. This CDR3 is CACSAAPYEQYF. In DNA, the CDR3 is TGTGCCTGTTCTGCGGCGCCCTACGAGCAGTACTTC.

The chain carries TRBV5-5 and TRBJ2-7, with D unresolved. Looked up from germline, CDR1 is SGHKS and CDR2 is YYEKEE (reference sequence). The CDR3 loop spans 13 amino acids. V shed 3 bases and J shed 3 bases, with 10 bases lying between them. The CDR3 nucleotides read TGTGCCAGCAGCTACTCGATATTCTACGAGCAGTACTTC. It is translated as CASSYSIFYEQYF.

This clone was observed a few times. This sequence joins TRBV27 and TRBJ2-7; 10 bases line up with TRBD2. The CDR3 consists of 14 residues. CDR1 is MNHEY and CDR2 is SMNVEV in the germline V gene (reference sequence). The ends lost 6 bases at V and 3 bases at J; junction bases unmatched: 5. CDR3 sequence reads: CASRLAGGHYEQYF. The CDR3 coding sequence is TGTGCCAGCAGATTAGCGGGGGGCCACTACGAGCAGTACTTC.

This chain connects TRBV19 to TRBJ2-7; 9 nucleotides align to TRBD1. Germline CDR1 LNHDA, CDR2 SQIVND (reference sequence). CDR3 size: 15 residues. The V gene end was trimmed by 2 bases and the J gene end by 4 bases; junction bases not matched to a gene: 6. This CDR3 reads CASSISGTGLYEQYF. CDR3 coding DNA: TGTGCCAGTAGTATATCGGGGACAGGGCTGTACGAGCAGTACTTC.

The chain combines TRBV7-9 with TRBJ2-2; tentatively, D is TRBD2 (6 bases). Germline V gene sequence: CDR1 SEHNR, CDR2 FQNEAQ (reference sequence). The CDR3 runs 18 residues. Trimming stripped 5 bases from V and 0 bases from J, with 19 bases between. As DNA, the CDR3 is TGTGCCAGCAGCAGGGACCTATGGGGGGTCCCGAACACCGGGGAGCTGTTTTTT. The encoded protein is CASSRDLWGVPNTGELFF.

This clone was found a few times. The rearrangement joins TRBV11-3 to TRBJ1-2; no firm D call. The V gene's germline CDR1 is SGHNT and CDR2 YENEEA. V was trimmed by 2 bases and J by 4 bases, leaving 5 bases between them. This CDR3 is built from 12 residues. As DNA, the CDR3 is TGTGCCAGCAGCTTATCCGGCTATGGCTACACCTTC. Translation gives CASSLSGYGYTF.

The chain recombines TRBV11-2 with TRBJ2-2, with 11 nucleotides matching TRBD2. This CDR3 has 16 amino acids. V lost 5 bases and J lost 3; bases outside the gene matches: 5. The germline V gene has CDR1 SGHAT and CDR2 FQNNGV. CDR3 in DNA: TGTGCCAGCAGCCTCGTACTAGCGGGAGACACCGGGGAGCTGTTTTTT. It codes for CASSLVLAGDTGELFF.

The V call is TRBV5-1, the J call TRBJ1-1; 10 bases map to TRBD1. This CDR3 is built from 14 residues. Looked up from germline, CDR1 is SGHRS and CDR2 is YFSETQ. With V trimmed by 3 bases and J by 5 bases, 4 bases remained unmatched. This CDR3 is CASSWTGGRTEAFF. The CDR3 coding sequence is TGCGCCAGCAGCTGGACAGGGGGTAGGACTGAAGCTTTCTTT. Combining the CDR3 with reference TRBV5-1 and TRBJ1-1 gives the whole variable domain KAGVTQTPRYLIKTRGQQVTLSCSPISGHRSVSWYQQTPGQGLQFLFEYFSETQRNKGNFPGRFSGRQFSNSRSEMNVSTLELGDSALYLCASSWTGGRTEAFFGQGTRLTVV.

The chain recombines TRBV4-3 with TRBJ2-7; 10 bases match TRBD1. Per germline, CDR1 LGHNA and CDR2 YSLEER. V lost 3 bases and J lost 5; bases outside the gene matches: 10. This CDR3 is 16 amino acids long. For the CDR3, the DNA is TGCGCCAGCAGCCAGGCGACAGGGGGCTTCCCTAACGAGCAGTACTTC. This translates into CASSQATGGFPNEQYF.

V is TRBV4-3 and J is TRBJ1-1; 8 bases line up with TRBD1. CDR3 size: 14 residues. Germline V gives CDR1 LGHNA, CDR2 YSLEER. Unmatched junction bases numbered 8, after V lost 5 bases and J lost 6 bases. The DNA of the CDR3 is TGCGCCAGCAGCTCGTGGACAGGGTCGGCTGAAGCTTTCTTT. It specifies CASSSWTGSAEAFF.

This chain joins TRBV6-1 and TRBJ1-4; 7 bases are shared with TRBD1. Trimming took 2 bases from V and 8 from J; bases not matched to a gene: 8. Germline V gives CDR1 MNHNS, CDR2 SASEGT. There are 15 residues in the CDR3. This CDR3 reads CASSEITGELEKLFF. The CDR3 DNA is TGTGCCAGCAGTGAAATAACAGGGGAGTTAGAAAAACTGTTTTTT.

V is TRBV7-9 and J is TRBJ2-2; 8 positions match TRBD1. With V trimmed by 5 bases and J by 1 base, 3 bases remained unmatched. The length of the CDR3 is 15 residues. Germline V lookup: CDR1 SEHNR, CDR2 FQNEAQ (reference sequence). The DNA of the CDR3 is TGTGCCAGCAGCCAAGGACAGGGGAACACCGGGGAGCTGTTTTTT. The encoded protein is CASSQGQGNTGELFF.

V is TRBV10-3 and J is TRBJ2-7; a possible D gene is TRBD2 (6 bases). Trimming left V 4 bases short and J 5 bases short, with 12 bases between. This CDR3 is 13 amino acids long. CDR1 and CDR2 from the germline V gene are ENHRY and SYGVKD. The CDR3, as DNA: TGTGCCATCAGTGGGGGGGTGGGCGACGAGCAGTACTTC. Protein product: CAISGGVGDEQYF.

This chain links TRBV13 with TRBJ1-5, with 7 bases lining up with TRBD1. The trim removed 6 bases at V and 5 bases at J, leaving 13 bases unmatched. The CDR3 runs 16 residues. Germline assignment: CDR1 PRHDT and CDR2 FYEKMQ (reference sequence). The CDR3 bases are TGTGCCAGCAGTGTCGGGACAGCCTATGGTTATCAGCCCCAGCATTTT. It encodes CASSVGTAYGYQPQHF. Full variable domain (remainder filled in from reference TRBV13 and TRBJ1-5): AAGVIQSPRHLIKEKRETATLKCYPIPRHDTVYWYQQGPGQDPQFLISFYEKMQSDKGSIPDRFSAQQFSDYHSELNMSSLELGDSALYFCASSVGTAYGYQPQHFGDGTRLSIL.

Concerning this clone: The sample has other DNA sequences that encode this CDR3 too. The chain uses TRBV11-2 and TRBJ2-2; possibly TRBD2 for D (5 bases). CDR1 and CDR2 from the germline V gene are SGHAT and FQNNGV. The CDR3 spans 15 residues. The V end was cut by 5 bases, the J end by 5 bases, with 15 bases between. The CDR3 spells CASSPLLGGTGELFF. The CDR3 DNA follows: TGTGCCAGCAGCCCTCTCCTAGGAGGTACCGGGGAGCTGTTTTTT.

The chain combines TRBV5-1 with TRBJ1-5; D is unresolved. CDR3 length: 13 residues. From germline, CDR1 is SGHRS and CDR2 YFSETQ. V lost 2 bases, J lost 5 bases, and 8 bases lay in between. The CDR3 sequence is CASSLEPYQPQHF. The CDR3 DNA reads as TGCGCCAGCAGCTTAGAGCCCTATCAGCCCCAGCATTTT.

This clone showed up just a few times. The chain carries TRBV5-1 and TRBJ1-5; D perhaps matches TRBD1 (6 bases). Trimming cost V 0 bases and J 4 bases, with 11 bases left between them. Per germline, CDR1 SGHRS and CDR2 YFSETQ. The CDR3 consists of 15 residues. CDR3 in DNA: TGCGCCAGCAGCTTGGCTGGGACACGAAATCAGCCCCAGCATTTT. Amino acids: CASSLAGTRNQPQHF.

This clone occurred a few times. The V and J genes are TRBV6-6 and TRBJ2-3; 13 bases match TRBD2. Losses at the gene ends were 7 bases for V and 5 bases for J; bases not matched to a gene: 9. The CDR3 sequence is 16 residues long. The germline V gene encodes CDR1 MNHNY and CDR2 SVGAGI (reference sequence). The DNA for the CDR3 is TGTGCCAGCAATCGAGGACTAGCGGGAGTGGTAGATACGCAGTATTTT. Its protein is CASNRGLAGVVDTQYF.